The clone carrying this T cell receptor beta chain was seen a few times. What it binds is not known. The whole isolated RNA underwent reverse transcription, so sequencing captured expressed TCRB transcripts. TCRdb keeps only in-frame clones here, not all; method: immunoSEQ multiplex PCR. The repertoire consists of 600,000 or so clones, with over 13% occurring once and the leading ten covering nearly 0.04%. The data derive from a study of beta chain features in type 1 diabetes. Study-wide findings and caveats: Patients with Type 1 diabetes showed moderately but significantly shorter TCRB CDR3s in all four CD4+ subsets. PCR could preferentially amplify shorter templates, alike in patients and controls.

Sorting of CD4+ naive, central memory, regulatory and stem cell-like memory cells was performed via CD45RO/CCR7/CD25/CD127/CD95/CD27. Sequenced sample: naive CD4+ T cells from blood. The receptor was derived from a young man with type 1 diabetes.

Here the CDR3 reads CASSPGTGSEAFF. In DNA, the CDR3 is TGTGCCAGCAGTCCGGGGACAGGTTCTGAAGCTTTCTTT. The rearrangement links TRBV6-4 to TRBJ1-1, with 8 nucleotides matching TRBD1. Unmatched junction bases numbered 5, after V lost 5 bases and J lost 6 bases. The germline CDR1 and CDR2 sequences are MRHNA and SNTAGT. This CDR3 is 13 amino acids long.